The clone carrying this TCR beta chain was counted many times. The antigen is not known. Indicated time point: patch test 1, 2 weeks after DPC sensitization. Described treatment: therapeutic diphenylcyclopropenone sensitization with weekly scalp DPC. TCRdb itself ran the RACE reads through MiXCR, one entry per CDR3 protein. Of 100,000 or so distinct CDR3 sequences listed, more than 9% are singletons. V gave up 0 bases and J gave up 1 base; unmatched junction bases: 3. Looked up from germline, CDR1 is MNHEY and CDR2 is SMNVEV (reference sequence). The CDR3 length is 16 residues. This sample is drawn from a study of human T cells and chemical hapten exposure. The study's findings and limits: Expanded TCRs formed significantly more large CDR3 similarity clusters than controls.

The sequences come from whole blood, collected in connection with sensitization to the hapten diphenylcyclopropenone (DPC). V and J are TRBV27 and TRBJ2-5, with TRBD2 matching 9 bases. This receptor was identified in a man aged 35 to 55 with alopecia areata. Some clones in this sample may be carry-over from other donors' samples. The CDR3: CASSLSTLAGQETQYF. For the CDR3, the DNA is TGTGCCAGCAGTTTATCGACACTAGCGGGCCAAGAGACCCAGTACTTC.